This T cell receptor (beta chain) was observed in a study of blood T cell repertoires in COVID-19. Overall study context: COVID-19 samples collected from the United States, Italy and Spain covered acute and convalescent phases. T cells, B-cell-depleted T cells, or PBMCs provided the cDNA or gDNA that served as material.

Measured with immunoSEQ multiplex PCR; TCRdb has only the in-frame clones, and not every one. Of about 130,000 clones detected, around nine tenths appear once; the ten largest clones hold just under 3%. The CDR3 is 13 amino acids. The V end lost 5 bases, the J end lost 5 bases, and 12 bases lay between the germline ends. CDR1 is ENHRY, CDR2 SYGVKD, per germline. The clonotype originates from a man in his sixties with active or convalescent COVID-19. Sequenced input: peripheral blood. The rearrangement joins TRBV10-3 to TRBJ2-5, with D possibly TRBD2 on 6 matching bases. Here the CDR3 reads CAISSAGRETQYF. The DNA for the CDR3 is TGTGCCATCAGTTCCGCAGGGAGGGAGACCCAGTACTTC.